This T cell receptor beta chain stems from a study of blood T cells in healthy people across ages. Points from the study as a whole: With naive T cell percentage, TCR beta diversity showed a strong correlation. Observed TCR beta diversity per million T cells went down as age went up. This fall followed a roughly linear course with age.

As to this clonotype: Its antigen is currently unknown.

Donors were systemically healthy Caucasian individuals from Russia aged about 6 to 95 years. Each of the donors had 9 to 10 milliliters of peripheral blood drawn into EDTA-treated Vacutainer tubes. The CDR3 is made up of 17 amino acids. The germline V gene has CDR1 LNHNV and CDR2 YYDKDF (reference sequence). V was pared by 4 bases and J by 2 bases, with 20 bases between. A J-beta primer mix and a sample-barcoded 5' primer were used in a second PCR of roughly 7 to 12 cycles. One entry per CDR3 protein, called by TCRdb with MiXCR from the 5' RACE reads. The sample consists of around 1.1 million distinct CDR3 sequences, 30% to 40% of them appearing once.

The chain recombines TRBV15 with TRBJ2-5; perhaps TRBD1 as D (6 bases). This clonotype was sampled from a man between 18 and 29 years old in good health. The specimen sequenced was blood. This CDR3 is CATSKGPDSRLQETQYF. The CDR3 bases are TGTGCCACCAGCAAGGGGCCGGACAGCCGACTACAAGAGACCCAGTACTTC.